This entry lists 10 T cell receptor beta chains sequenced from one sample in a study of T cells in pancreatic ductal adenocarcinoma (dated by TCRdb to the late 2010s). The pancreatic ductal adenocarcinoma patients who were selected had gone through surgery without receiving any neoadjuvant therapy. The library was generated by the immunoSEQ multiplex PCR assay. TCRdb mirrors the immuneACCESS table, restricted to in-frame sequences. Some clones are absent from its copies; in checked studies, under half trace to an unresolved V gene, and the reason for the others is unknown. The sample records 85,000 to 120,000 clones, about 95% of which are singletons. Less than 4% of the sample is in the top ten clones. The sequenced sample consisted of PBMCs. The receptors were gathered from a human donor with pancreatic ductal adenocarcinoma.

J is TRBJ2-5 and V is TRBV18, with unresolved D. Germline lookup yields CDR1 KGHSH and CDR2 LQKENI. The V and J ends lost 3 bases and 4 bases respectively, with 6 bases between them. The CDR3 length is 12 residues. CDR3 in DNA: TGTGCCAGCTCACCTGGGCGAGAGACCCAGTACTTC. This gives the protein CASSPGRETQYF. The full variable domain, its missing parts supplied by reference TRBV18 and TRBJ2-5, is NAGVMQNPRHLVRRRGQEARLRCSPMKGHSHVYWYRQLPEEGLKFMVYLQKENIIDESGMPKERFSAEFPKEGPSILRIQQVVRGDSAAYFCASSPGRETQYFGPGTRLLVL.

The chain employs TRBV5-6 and TRBJ2-1; D perhaps matches TRBD2 (5 bases). Trimming stripped 2 bases from V and 6 bases from J, with 9 bases between. The CDR3 runs to 13 residues. CDR1 is SGHDT and CDR2 is YYEEEE in the germline V gene. CDR3 residues: CASSFLTTNEQFF. Here the CDR3 DNA reads TGTGCCAGCAGCTTCTTGACTACCAATGAGCAGTTCTTC. Full variable domain (outside the CDR3, taken from reference TRBV5-6 and TRBJ2-1): DAGVTQSPTHLIKTRGQQVTLRCSPKSGHDTVSWYQQALGQGPQFIFQYYEEEERQRGNFPDRFSGHQFPNYSSELNVNALLLGDSALYLCASSFLTTNEQFFGPGTRLTVL.

The chain combines TRBV29-1 with TRBJ2-7; D is uncertain. CDR3 size: 13 residues. Trimming shortened V by 4 bases and J by 3 bases, and 13 bases separated the two germline ends. CDR1 is SQVTM, CDR2 ANQGSEA, per germline. CDR3 coding DNA: TGCAGCGTTGTCCCCGACTGGAGCTACGAGCAGTACTTC. Its translation: CSVVPDWSYEQYF.

This chain joins TRBV6-1 and TRBJ2-2, with no clear D. Germline loops: CDR1 MNHNS, CDR2 SASEGT. V was cut by 7 bases and J by 1 base, with 10 bases left in between. This CDR3 has 14 amino acids. CDR3 nucleotide sequence: TGTGCCAGCATGGTCAGAGGGAACACCGGGGAGCTGTTTTTT. Translated, it gives CASMVRGNTGELFF.

This chain connects TRBV15 to TRBJ2-5; D is unresolved. Germline CDR1 is LNHNV and CDR2 is YYDKDF (reference sequence). V was shortened by 2 bases and J by 5 bases, with 6 bases between the two germline ends. This CDR3 contains 12 residues. This chain's CDR3 is CATSRHGETQYF. DNA for the CDR3: TGTGCCACCAGCAGACACGGGGAGACCCAGTACTTC.

This chain uses TRBV7-6 with TRBJ1-2, with D tentatively TRBD1 (5 bases). Per the germline V gene, CDR1 is SGHVS and CDR2 is FNYEAQ. The germline V and J ends were trimmed by 5 bases and 4 bases, with 11 bases remaining between them. This CDR3 is 13 amino acids long. The CDR3, as DNA: TGTGCCAGCAGCCTCGACGGGGGCTATGGCTACACCTTC. Its protein is CASSLDGGYGYTF.

The V gene is TRBV4-2, the J gene TRBJ2-7; the D gene is possibly TRBD2 (5 bases). Germline lookup yields CDR1 LGHNA and CDR2 YNFKEQ. The CDR3 runs to 15 residues. V lost 0 bases, J lost 3 bases, and 12 bases lay in between. For the CDR3, the DNA is TGTGCCAGCAGCCAAGACGGGAACTACTTCTACGAGCAGTACTTC. Amino acid sequence: CASSQDGNYFYEQYF.

This chain uses TRBV7-3 with TRBJ2-3; D is unresolved. This CDR3 contains 10 residues. Looked up from germline, CDR1 is SGHTA and CDR2 is FQGTGA. V dropped 8 bases and J dropped 4 bases, with 4 bases sitting between them. CDR3: CASSSDTQYF. The CDR3 DNA follows: TGTGCCAGCTCATCAGATACGCAGTATTTT.

V and J are TRBV11-3 and TRBJ2-2; no clear D. Trimming cost V 5 bases and J 8 bases, with 15 bases left between them. The CDR3 has 14 residues. In germline, CDR1 is SGHNT, CDR2 YENEEA. As DNA, the CDR3 is TGTGCCAGCAGCCGCCTTTCGGTATCGGGGGAGCTGTTTTTT. Its protein product is CASSRLSVSGELFF.

The genes are TRBV7-6 and TRBJ2-1, with no clear D. CDR1 and CDR2 (germline): SGHVS, FNYEAQ. The CDR3 totals 16 residues. Trimming took off 1 base at V and 3 bases at J, with 13 bases between the two ends. The CDR3 loop is CASSLVLVTDYNEQFF. DNA for the CDR3: TGTGCCAGCAGCTTAGTTTTGGTGACTGACTACAATGAGCAGTTCTTC.